This is a list of T cell receptor beta chains from one sample in a study of identical twins. TCRdb ran MiXCR on the 5' RACE reads and lists one entry per CDR3 protein. This sample yields a few hundred thousand distinct CDR3 sequences, of which nearly 10% are seen a single time; around 3.2% belongs to the top ten. These records were also assigned to another study, of yellow fever vaccine responses in identical twins.

The sample taken for sequencing was PBMCs. These TCRs come from a woman aged 18-35 years in good health. CDR3s include the opening cysteine and the closing phenylalanine or tryptophan. D genes are given only for firm matches. Size values are once, few and many counts, or a class for expanded clones, and some rows have none.

j_gene: TRBJ2-7; abundance: few; d_gene: TRBD1; v_gene: TRBV11-1; CDR3aa: CASSRQDRGNYEQYF
j_gene: TRBJ2-1; abundance: many; d_gene: TRBD1; v_gene: TRBV11-2; CDR3aa: CASSRRKPGQGPYNEQFF
j_gene: TRBJ2-3; abundance: .; d_gene: .; v_gene: TRBV24-1; CDR3aa: CATSRGESTDTQYF
j_gene: TRBJ2-7; abundance: many; d_gene: TRBD1; v_gene: TRBV28; CDR3aa: CASSSRIPGQAFLSSYEQYF
j_gene: TRBJ2-7; abundance: .; d_gene: TRBD1; v_gene: TRBV20-1; CDR3aa: CSATRQGAYEQYF
j_gene: TRBJ1-1; abundance: many; d_gene: .; v_gene: TRBV3-1; CDR3aa: CASSKGGQNTMNTEAFF
j_gene: TRBJ2-2; abundance: .; d_gene: .; v_gene: TRBV11-2; CDR3aa: CASSLKGRGIANTGELFF
j_gene: TRBJ2-7; abundance: .; d_gene: .; v_gene: TRBV12-3/TRBV12-4; CDR3aa: CVSSLGYEQYF
j_gene: TRBJ2-3; abundance: .; d_gene: .; v_gene: TRBV4-3; CDR3aa: CASSQDLLPDTQYF
j_gene: TRBJ2-2; abundance: few; d_gene: .; v_gene: TRBV2; CDR3aa: CATGPENTGELFF
j_gene: TRBJ2-5; abundance: few; d_gene: TRBD2; v_gene: TRBV7-2; CDR3aa: CASSLVRLAAGGTQYF
j_gene: TRBJ2-5; abundance: few; d_gene: TRBD1; v_gene: TRBV9; CDR3aa: CASSITGTGGVRETQYF
j_gene: TRBJ2-1; abundance: few; d_gene: .; v_gene: TRBV6-2/TRBV6-3; CDR3aa: CASSRSQLLSIDNEQFF
j_gene: TRBJ2-5; abundance: few; d_gene: TRBD2; v_gene: TRBV29-1; CDR3aa: CSGLAGVGETQYF
j_gene: TRBJ2-5; abundance: .; d_gene: .; v_gene: TRBV5-4; CDR3aa: CASSLDPGVETQYF
j_gene: TRBJ2-3; abundance: many; d_gene: .; v_gene: TRBV5-5; CDR3aa: CASSQWTARTDTQYF
j_gene: TRBJ2-2; abundance: many; d_gene: .; v_gene: TRBV20-1; CDR3aa: CSARAAAGELFF
j_gene: TRBJ2-7; abundance: .; d_gene: .; v_gene: TRBV20-1; CDR3aa: CSATPDVSYEQYF
j_gene: TRBJ2-1; abundance: few; d_gene: .; v_gene: TRBV3-1; CDR3aa: CASSHYSGYEQFF
j_gene: TRBJ2-5; abundance: many; d_gene: .; v_gene: TRBV20-1; CDR3aa: CSARGAGETQYF
j_gene: TRBJ2-2; abundance: .; d_gene: .; v_gene: TRBV7-9; CDR3aa: CASSLKGVTGELFF
j_gene: TRBJ1-2; abundance: many; d_gene: TRBD1; v_gene: TRBV12-3/TRBV12-4; CDR3aa: CASGGGYYGYTF
j_gene: TRBJ1-5; abundance: few; d_gene: TRBD1; v_gene: TRBV12-3/TRBV12-4; CDR3aa: CASGTGGTSNQPQHF
j_gene: TRBJ2-5; abundance: many; d_gene: .; v_gene: TRBV5-1; CDR3aa: CASSLGALGETQYF
j_gene: TRBJ2-1; abundance: many; d_gene: TRBD2; v_gene: TRBV6-2/TRBV6-3; CDR3aa: CASRPTSGSSYNEQFF
j_gene: TRBJ1-5; abundance: few; d_gene: .; v_gene: TRBV6-1; CDR3aa: CASNPGTAYSNQPQHF
j_gene: TRBJ2-5; abundance: .; d_gene: TRBD2; v_gene: TRBV2; CDR3aa: CASSASGGRETQYF
j_gene: TRBJ2-1; abundance: many; d_gene: .; v_gene: TRBV4-3; CDR3aa: CASSQDSPF
j_gene: TRBJ2-1; abundance: many; d_gene: .; v_gene: TRBV20-1; CDR3aa: CSARDLGYEQFF
j_gene: TRBJ2-1; abundance: many; d_gene: .; v_gene: TRBV4-3; CDR3aa: CASSQEPPGQSYNEQFF
j_gene: TRBJ2-1; abundance: many; d_gene: TRBD2; v_gene: TRBV11-2; CDR3aa: CASSLVSSGYNEQFF
j_gene: TRBJ2-3; abundance: .; d_gene: .; v_gene: TRBV12-3/TRBV12-4; CDR3aa: CASSQLLWADTQYF
j_gene: TRBJ2-3; abundance: .; d_gene: TRBD2; v_gene: TRBV11-2; CDR3aa: CASSLGRTSGHTDTQYF
j_gene: TRBJ1-5; abundance: .; d_gene: .; v_gene: TRBV4-3; CDR3aa: CASSQDDGMNQPQHF
j_gene: TRBJ2-7; abundance: many; d_gene: .; v_gene: TRBV7-2; CDR3aa: CASSLARNEQYF
j_gene: TRBJ1-1; abundance: few; d_gene: .; v_gene: TRBV6-2/TRBV6-3; CDR3aa: CASSPHRRGGTEAFF
j_gene: TRBJ2-7; abundance: few; d_gene: .; v_gene: TRBV15; CDR3aa: CATRLRDTKEGEQYF
j_gene: TRBJ1-1; abundance: many; d_gene: .; v_gene: TRBV18; CDR3aa: CASSPPAGYTEAFF
j_gene: TRBJ2-5; abundance: many; d_gene: .; v_gene: TRBV29-1; CDR3aa: CSVRVTGETQYF
j_gene: TRBJ2-7; abundance: .; d_gene: .; v_gene: TRBV6-5; CDR3aa: CASRGTALYEQYF
j_gene: TRBJ2-1; abundance: .; d_gene: TRBD1; v_gene: TRBV3-1; CDR3aa: CASSQVAGQGSNEQFF
j_gene: TRBJ2-2; abundance: .; d_gene: TRBD2; v_gene: TRBV2; CDR3aa: CASGRGRTGELFF
j_gene: TRBJ2-3; abundance: .; d_gene: TRBD2; v_gene: TRBV11-2; CDR3aa: CASSLIFSGGGDTQYF
j_gene: TRBJ2-5; abundance: .; d_gene: .; v_gene: TRBV29-1; CDR3aa: CSVFGTTVLQETQYF
j_gene: TRBJ1-3; abundance: .; d_gene: TRBD1; v_gene: TRBV12-3/TRBV12-4; CDR3aa: CASSLTGQGNTIYF
j_gene: TRBJ2-2; abundance: many; d_gene: TRBD2; v_gene: TRBV7-2; CDR3aa: CASSLLAGGPNTGELFF
j_gene: TRBJ2-7; abundance: .; d_gene: TRBD2; v_gene: TRBV29-1; CDR3aa: CSVEEGLAGGPYEQYF
j_gene: TRBJ2-1; abundance: many; d_gene: .; v_gene: TRBV6-2/TRBV6-3; CDR3aa: CASSYSGYEPYNEQFF
j_gene: TRBJ1-3; abundance: many; d_gene: .; v_gene: TRBV7-9; CDR3aa: CASSYSGNTIYF
j_gene: TRBJ2-1; abundance: .; d_gene: TRBD1; v_gene: TRBV6-4; CDR3aa: CASSEFGTGGNEQFF
j_gene: TRBJ2-7; abundance: .; d_gene: TRBD2; v_gene: TRBV20-1; CDR3aa: CCARSYSGGSIYYEQYF
j_gene: TRBJ2-7; abundance: .; d_gene: .; v_gene: TRBV5-1; CDR3aa: CASSLADRSLSYEQYF
j_gene: TRBJ2-3; abundance: few; d_gene: .; v_gene: TRBV20-1; CDR3aa: CSARPPPDTQYF
j_gene: TRBJ2-1; abundance: many; d_gene: TRBD2; v_gene: TRBV5-1; CDR3aa: CASGGAGGAGVDEQFF
j_gene: TRBJ1-5; abundance: .; d_gene: .; v_gene: TRBV15; CDR3aa: CATSVKTSQPQHF
j_gene: TRBJ2-5; abundance: many; d_gene: .; v_gene: TRBV7-2; CDR3aa: CASSTHLSTQYF
j_gene: TRBJ2-7; abundance: few; d_gene: .; v_gene: TRBV11-2; CDR3aa: CASSFRSGASAGLYEQYF
j_gene: TRBJ2-7; abundance: .; d_gene: TRBD1; v_gene: TRBV7-9; CDR3aa: CASSNRGDADEQYF
j_gene: TRBJ1-2; abundance: few; d_gene: .; v_gene: TRBV7-2; CDR3aa: CASSPDSLNYGYTF